This TCR beta chain was retrieved from a study of Ad26.COV2.S vaccination and SARS-CoV-2 variants. Study details: Ad26.COV2.S arm of COV1001 included the donor.

The germline gives CDR1 LGHDT, CDR2 YNNKEL (reference sequence). The V segment lost 8 bases and the J segment 0 bases; nucleotides outside the gene matches: 10. This CDR3 region has 17 residues. Clones were read by immunoSEQ multiplex PCR, and TCRdb kept only the in-frame ones, dropping some. The sample lists around 450,000 clones, around nine tenths seen once, with 3.5% to 4% in the top ten. Specified treatment: 15 to 20 received Ad26.COV2.S at low or high dose, single or two shots; 5 received placebo; per-sample allocation not given. Samples came from day 63 after the first vaccine or placebo injection.

This chain uses TRBV3-1 (or the pseudogene TRBV3-2) with TRBJ1-6; TRBD1 matches 7 bases. Sequencing was performed on peripheral blood, taken in a trial of Ad26.COV2.S vaccine versus placebo. This TCR came from a person between 18 and 65 years old who received the Ad26.COV2.S COVID-19 vaccine or a placebo. The CDR3 reads CASSQGTANSYNSPLHF. CDR3 nucleotide sequence: TGTGCCAGCTCGCAAGGGACAGCTAACTCCTATAATTCACCCCTCCACTTT.